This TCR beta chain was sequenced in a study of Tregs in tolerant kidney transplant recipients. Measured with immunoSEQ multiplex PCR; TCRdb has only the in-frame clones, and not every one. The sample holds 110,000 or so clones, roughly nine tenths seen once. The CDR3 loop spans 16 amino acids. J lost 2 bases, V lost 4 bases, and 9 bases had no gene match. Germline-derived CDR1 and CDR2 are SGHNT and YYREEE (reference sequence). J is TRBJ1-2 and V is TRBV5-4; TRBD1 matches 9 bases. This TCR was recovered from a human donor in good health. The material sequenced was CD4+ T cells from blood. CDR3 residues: CASSGGYRGLNYGYTF. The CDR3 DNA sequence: TGTGCCAGCAGCGGGGGCTACAGGGGGCTGAACTATGGCTACACCTTC.